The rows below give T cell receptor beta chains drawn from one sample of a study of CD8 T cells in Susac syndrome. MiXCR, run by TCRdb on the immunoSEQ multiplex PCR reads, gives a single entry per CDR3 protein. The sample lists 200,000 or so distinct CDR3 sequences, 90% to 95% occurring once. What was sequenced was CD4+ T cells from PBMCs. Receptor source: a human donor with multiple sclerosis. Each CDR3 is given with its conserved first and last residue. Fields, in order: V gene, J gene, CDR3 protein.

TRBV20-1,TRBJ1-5,CSARDKGWSNQPQHF
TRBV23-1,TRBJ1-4,CASSQSPQGRLFF
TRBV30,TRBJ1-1,CAWGLTPNTEAFF
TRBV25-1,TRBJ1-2,CASSAPGPNYYGYTF
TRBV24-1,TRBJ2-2,CATSEDRGSNTGELFF
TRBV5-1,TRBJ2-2,CASSTGTGDTGELFF
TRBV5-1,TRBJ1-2,CASSRSVAWAGYTF
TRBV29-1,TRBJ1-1,CSVSVNTEAFF
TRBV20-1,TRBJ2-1,CSARLAGGNEQFF
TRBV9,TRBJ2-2,CASSGPGCSPKNTGELFF
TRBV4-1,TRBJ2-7,CASSRSASSYEQYF
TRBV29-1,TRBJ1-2,CSVALSGGGGYTF
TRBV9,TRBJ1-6,CASNSRRDNSPLHF
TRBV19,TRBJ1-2,CASSTARTLKGYTF
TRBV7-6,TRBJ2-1,CASSSGSPGGWRNEQFF
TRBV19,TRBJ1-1,CASSVGQGAGAEAFF
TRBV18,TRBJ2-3,CASSPPADTQYF
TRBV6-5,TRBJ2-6,CASSYSPSSSGANVLTF
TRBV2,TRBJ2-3,CASSETSVSTDTQYF
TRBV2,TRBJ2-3,CASRPPGQGDTQYF
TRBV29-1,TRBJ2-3,CSVEGSSTDTQYF